This TCR beta chain was identified during a study of blood T cell repertoires in COVID-19. Study summary: Material from acute and convalescent COVID-19 was sourced from the United States, Italy and Spain. The cDNA or gDNA used as material had been derived from T cells, B-cell-depleted T cells, or PBMCs.

In the authors' methods: Estimated nucleated cell counts came from reference gene primer amplification. The table came from immunoSEQ multiplex PCR; TCRdb's copy has only in-frame clones and leaves some out. V, J and clone size reflect that table, while D and trimming were determined from the DNA. The sample consists of 200,000 or so clones, around four fifths of them appearing once. This TCR was sampled from a woman in her forties with acute or convalescent COVID-19. The sample was peripheral blood.

DNA for the CDR3: TGCGCCAGCAGGAGGGATAGCAATCAGCCCCAGCATTTT. Encoded protein: CASRRDSNQPQHF. The chain combines TRBV5-1 with TRBJ1-5; D ambiguous. The length of the CDR3 is 13 residues. V was pared by 5 bases and J by 0 bases, with 6 bases between. CDR1 is SGHRS, CDR2 YFSETQ, per germline.